This TCR beta chain was identified in a study of T cell responses to AZD1222 COVID-19 vaccine. CDR3 size: 15 residues. Germline V gives CDR1 LNHDA, CDR2 SQIVND (reference sequence). Trimming removed 4 bases from V and 1 base from J; junction bases left unmatched: 3. TCRdb's table, derived via immunoSEQ multiplex PCR, lists solely in-frame clones and lacks some. The table lists 150,000 or so clones, approximately 92% of them singletons. Note on this clone: Its target is unknown.

Pooling covered second doses at about 4 or about 12 weeks. General study results and limits: Among the donors, most were white British and more were female, and clonal diversity was possibly underestimated. Scientists sampled the repertoires only once the peak T cell response had passed.

The starting material was peripheral blood, obtained 28 days after the second AZD1222 dose. The chain couples TRBV19 to TRBJ1-5; 8 bases align to TRBD1. The receptor comes from an adult who received the AZD1222 COVID-19 vaccine. CDR3 DNA sequence: TGTGCCAGTAGTAACGGACAGGGAAGCAATCAGCCCCAGCATTTT. Residues: CASSNGQGSNQPQHF.